This entry lists 19 T cell receptor beta chains sequenced from one sample in a study of T cell repertoires in aging, cancer and after chemotherapy. Amplification of TCR beta used genomic DNA extracted from peripheral blood. A mixed TRB-A/B primer pool amplified rearranged TRB by multiplex touch-down PCR. TCRdb reprocessed the multiplex PCR reads with MiXCR, giving one entry per CDR3 protein. This sample has about 3,000 distinct CDR3 sequences; under 50% occur once, and the top ten carry 40% to 60%. The sample consisted of blood. The receptors were sampled from a human donor in good health.

This clonotype has only a few counts. Here the CDR3 DNA reads TGTGCCAGTAGTATACCACCGCGCGGCCAGCCCCAGCATTTT. It translates to CASSIPPRGQPQHF. The gene calls are TRBV19 and TRBJ1-5, with D hard to call. Germline CDR1 LNHDA, CDR2 SQIVND (reference sequence). CDR3 length: 14 residues. Trimming shortened V by 2 bases and J by 7 bases, and 12 bases separated the two germline ends. The full variable domain, with the rest looked up from reference TRBV19 and TRBJ1-5, is DGGITQSPKYLFRKEGQNVTLSCEQNLNHDAMYWYRQDPGQGLRLIYYSQIVNDFQKGDIAEGYSVSREKKESFPLTVTSAQKNPTAFYLCASSIPPRGQPQHFGDGTRLSIL.

This sequence joins TRBV12-3 or TRBV12-4 and TRBJ2-7; D not certain. The CDR3 has 13 amino acids. Deletions cut 3 bases from V and 3 bases from J, with 9 bases between. The CDR3 region has the DNA TGTGCCAGCAGTTTTTTACAGCACTACGAGCAGTACTTC. Translation: CASSFLQHYEQYF.

This clonotype was seen only a few times. The rearrangement uses TRBV6-5 and TRBJ1-5; the D is unclear. The CDR3 length is 15 residues. Looked up from germline, CDR1 is MNHEY and CDR2 is SVGAGI. Trimming pared 2 bases from V and 0 bases from J, leaving 8 bases between. The CDR3 bases are TGTGCCAGCAGTTACAACAGTCGTAGCAATCAGCCCCAGCATTTT. Its protein is CASSYNSRSNQPQHF.

The chain is built from TRBV11-1 and TRBJ2-4, with D possibly being TRBD2 (5 bases). V lost 5 bases to trimming and J lost 0 bases, with 11 bases between them. The CDR3 consists of 15 residues. Germline V lookup: CDR1 SGHAT, CDR2 FQDESV (reference sequence). CDR3 protein: CASSPTRGAKNIQYF. The CDR3 DNA reads TGTGCCAGCAGCCCTACACGGGGAGCCAAAAACATTCAGTACTTC.

J is TRBJ1-5 and V is TRBV18; 10 bases agree with TRBD1. J lost 2 bases, V lost 4 bases, and 5 bases had no gene match. The CDR3 totals 16 residues. Germline CDR1 is KGHSH and CDR2 is LQKENI. CDR3: CASSQEGTGGNQPQHF. DNA of the CDR3: TGTGCCAGCTCACAGGAGGGGACAGGGGGCAATCAGCCCCAGCATTTT.

The rearrangement joins TRBV11-3 to TRBJ1-2; 10 positions match TRBD1. V lost 2 bases and J lost 11; bases outside the gene matches: 5. Per germline, CDR1 SGHNT and CDR2 YENEEA. This CDR3 is built from 13 residues. The CDR3 loop reads CASSLSGQGGYTF. Here the CDR3 DNA reads TGTGCCAGCAGCTTATCTGGACAGGGGGGATACACCTTC.

This clonotype has only a few counts. The chain has TRBV5-5 and TRBJ1-1; D is unclear. From germline, CDR1 is SGHKS and CDR2 YYEKEE (reference sequence). CDR3 length: 11 residues. V was cut by 6 bases and J by 1 base, with 4 bases left in between. The CDR3 coding sequence is TGTGCCAGCATCAGGAACACTGAAGCTTTCTTT. Its protein is CASIRNTEAFF.

The genes are TRBV7-9 and TRBJ2-6; no reliable D call. V was pared by 5 bases and J by 0 bases, with 8 bases between. The CDR3 spans 15 residues. From germline, CDR1 is SEHNR and CDR2 FQNEAQ (reference sequence). In DNA form, the CDR3 reads TGTGCCAGCAGCCTGAGCTCCTCTGGGGCCAACGTCCTGACTTTC. It yields the protein CASSLSSSGANVLTF.

The rearrangement joins TRBV10-1 to TRBJ1-4; D is ambiguous. The CDR3 runs to 14 residues. CDR1 and CDR2 from the germline V gene are WNHNN and SYGVQD (reference sequence). V lost 7 bases, J lost 6 bases, and 15 bases lay in between. This CDR3 is CASTRQARHEKLFF. CDR3 nucleotides: TGCGCCAGCACGCGACAAGCCCGCCATGAAAAACTGTTTTTT.

This clonotype was recorded a few times. This sequence joins TRBV29-1 and TRBJ2-3; 9 positions agree with TRBD1. In germline, CDR1 is SQVTM, CDR2 ANQGSEA. This CDR3 is 14 amino acids long. The J segment lost 4 bases and the V segment lost 7 bases, leaving 9 bases of the junction unmatched. DNA of the CDR3: TGCAGCGCAAGGGACAGGGAGAGGGCAGATACGCAGTATTTT. Translation gives CSARDRERADTQYF.

This clonotype was detected only a few times. This chain joins TRBV6-5 and TRBJ2-3; D might be TRBD1 (6 bases). The germline CDR1 and CDR2 sequences are MNHEY and SVGAGI. The CDR3 covers 14 residues. Deletions cut 8 bases from V and 1 base from J, with 13 bases between. The CDR3 nucleotides are TGTGCCAGCGGGATCCGGACAGGCACAGATACGCAGTATTTT. It yields the protein CASGIRTGTDTQYF.

This clonotype appeared a few times. The chain employs TRBV18 and TRBJ2-1; the match to TRBD1 covers 9 bases. The germline V gene has CDR1 KGHSH and CDR2 LQKENI. This CDR3 spans 13 amino acids. V dropped 2 bases and J dropped 7; count of bases not matched to a gene: 0. The CDR3 sequence is CASSPGTGNEQFF. Here the CDR3 DNA reads TGTGCCAGCTCACCAGGGACAGGGAATGAGCAGTTCTTC.

This chain uses TRBV20-1 with TRBJ2-2; D is unresolved. This CDR3 comprises 13 residues. V lost 3 bases, J lost 6 bases, and 11 bases lay in between. Germline V lookup: CDR1 DFQATT, CDR2 SNEGSKA (reference sequence). This chain's CDR3 is CSARGPLPGELFF. The CDR3 DNA reads as TGCAGTGCTAGGGGCCCTCTCCCCGGGGAGCTGTTTTTT.

The CDR3 is CASSRDSYNSPLHF. CDR3 DNA: TGTGCCAGCTCAAGGGACAGCTATAATTCACCCCTCCACTTT. This chain uses TRBV18 with TRBJ1-6, with 7 bases matching TRBD1. Germline assignment: CDR1 KGHSH and CDR2 LQKENI. This CDR3 comprises 14 residues. The V segment lost 5 bases and the J segment 3 bases; nucleotides outside the gene matches: 1.

This clonotype came up a few times. The V call is TRBV6-5, the J call TRBJ1-6, with D hard to call. Germline loops: CDR1 MNHEY, CDR2 SVGAGI. The V and J ends lost 5 bases and 4 bases respectively, with 15 bases between them. The CDR3 has 16 residues. CDR3 region: CASSVRLRSYNSPLHF. The DNA of the CDR3 is TGTGCCAGCAGTGTCCGTTTGAGATCTTATAATTCACCCCTCCACTTT.

This clonotype rates as medium-sized (0.01 to 0.1%). The chain recombines TRBV29-1 with TRBJ2-3; 8 positions agree with TRBD1. The CDR3 is 15 residues long. Germline V gives CDR1 SQVTM, CDR2 ANQGSEA. V lost 4 bases and J lost 0; bases outside the gene matches: 6. The CDR3, as DNA: TGCAGCGTTGGTACCGGGACAGGTAGCACAGATACGCAGTATTTT. Translated: CSVGTGTGSTDTQYF.

The chain carries TRBV6-1 and TRBJ1-4, with D uncertain. V lost 0 bases, J lost 1 base, and 12 bases lay in between. This CDR3 spans 17 amino acids. CDR1 and CDR2 (germline): MNHNS, SASEGT. CDR3 sequence (DNA): TGTGCCAGCAGTGAAGCCCTATCGGGGAGAACTAATGAAAAACTGTTTTTT. Its translation: CASSEALSGRTNEKLFF.

V usage is TRBV19 and J usage is TRBJ1-5, with a possible D match to TRBD1 (5 bases). Germline V gene data show CDR1 as LNHDA and CDR2 as SQIVND (reference sequence). V was trimmed by 3 bases and J by 4 bases, leaving 13 bases between them. This CDR3 contains 15 residues. The CDR3 coding sequence is TGTGCCAGTAGTATCAACAGGCAGATGAATCAGCCCCAGCATTTT. It specifies CASSINRQMNQPQHF.

The rearrangement links TRBV18 to TRBJ2-7, with 8 bases lining up with TRBD1. Trimming at V came to 3 bases and at J to 0 bases, leaving 4 bases not matched to a gene. This CDR3 is 15 amino acids long. Germline V lookup: CDR1 KGHSH, CDR2 LQKENI. Here the CDR3 reads CASSPGGQDSYEQYF. CDR3 sequence (DNA): TGTGCCAGCTCACCGGGGGGACAGGACTCCTACGAGCAGTACTTC.